Following are 6 T cell receptor beta chains from one sample sequenced in a study of blood T cell repertoires in COVID-19. Sequencing used immunoSEQ multiplex PCR; TCRdb keeps in-frame clones, though not all of them. The sample carries about 440,000 clones, around 91% recorded once. The sample comprised PBMCs or T cells enriched from blood (not recorded which). Source of these receptors: a man between 18 and 35 years old who had recovered from COVID-19.

This chain connects TRBV5-5 to TRBJ1-2; 10 bases line up with TRBD1. Germline assignment: CDR1 SGHKS and CDR2 YYEKEE (reference sequence). The V segment lost 4 bases and the J segment 6 bases; nucleotides outside the gene matches: 9. The CDR3 loop spans 15 amino acids. DNA for the CDR3: TGTGCCAGCAGCCCGACGACAGGGGGCGTCCATGGCTACACCTTC. This gives the protein CASSPTTGGVHGYTF.

Written as DNA, the CDR3 is TGTGCCAGCAGCTTTAGGGTGGTAGCGGGAAAAGAGACCCAGTACTTC. This gives the protein CASSFRVVAGKETQYF. The chain is built from TRBV11-2 and TRBJ2-5, with 8 bases matching TRBD2. The CDR3 is 16 amino acids. V shed 3 bases and J 3 bases; nucleotides not matched to a gene: 9. The V gene's germline CDR1 is SGHAT and CDR2 FQNNGV.

The CDR3 spells CASSFPGNTIYF. The CDR3 DNA is TGTGCCAGCAGCTTTCCGGGAAACACCATATATTTT. The chain employs TRBV7-6 and TRBJ1-3; the D is unclear. The V end lost 3 bases, the J end lost 4 bases, and 4 bases lay between the germline ends. The CDR3 has 12 residues. CDR1 is SGHVS and CDR2 is FNYEAQ in the germline V gene.

This clone was seen a single time. The chain couples TRBV29-1 to TRBJ1-1, with D unresolved. Germline V gene sequence: CDR1 SQVTM, CDR2 ANQGSEA. The CDR3 length is 11 residues. The V and J ends lost 7 bases and 1 base respectively, with 7 bases between them. CDR3 coding DNA: TGCAGCGCCCGCGAGAACACTGAAGCTTTCTTT. Protein: CSARENTEAFF.

This chain uses TRBV28 with TRBJ1-1, with 8 positions matching TRBD1. This CDR3 comprises 15 residues. Germline V gene lookup returns CDR1 MDHEN and CDR2 SYDVKM. V shed 6 bases and J 5 bases; nucleotides not matched to a gene: 11. Written as DNA, the CDR3 is TGTGCCAGCAGGTCTCAGGGGGCACGGAAGACTGAAGCTTTCTTT. It codes for CASRSQGARKTEAFF.

The chain uses TRBV5-1 and TRBJ2-1, with 9 bases lining up with TRBD2. V lost 3 bases, J lost 8 bases, and 9 bases stayed unmatched. Germline V gives CDR1 SGHRS, CDR2 YFSETQ. The CDR3 has 15 amino acids. The CDR3 spells CASSWTSAGVDEQFF. CDR3 DNA: TGCGCCAGCAGCTGGACTAGCGCCGGAGTAGATGAGCAGTTCTTC. Complete variable domain (other parts from reference TRBV5-1 and TRBJ2-1): KAGVTQTPRYLIKTRGQQVTLSCSPISGHRSVSWYQQTPGQGLQFLFEYFSETQRNKGNFPGRFSGRQFSNSRSEMNVSTLELGDSALYLCASSWTSAGVDEQFFGPGTRLTVL.